This T cell receptor beta chain stems from a study of cytomegalovirus exposure and HLA in healthy donors (dated 2017 in TCRdb). Notes on the research overall: The 500 to 800 repertoires of the first cohort and the 110 or so validation repertoires were produced on the same platform, according to a later analysis. The study was designed to test whether signatures of past pathogen exposure could be identified by cataloging public T cell receptors. Along with the approximately 620-subject first cohort, a separate validation cohort of around 110 different subjects was used. The study combined high-throughput TCR immunosequencing, statistical association of individual TCRs with disease status, and machine learning to predict cytomegalovirus infection status. Points the paper makes about the study in general: While some public TCRs were present in many individuals, most TCR sequences turned up only very rarely across donors. A later analysis found that TCRs clustered in the first cohort also tended to co-occur in the 110 or so validation repertoires, with 94% of cluster scores above 0. Three of the identified cytomegalovirus-associated TCR beta chains were confirmed in vitro to be specific for cytomegalovirus antigens. The authors suggested that the approach could potentially be extended to other disease states and immunological phenotypes. In the study, around 150 TCR beta chains were listed as associated with cytomegalovirus. The classifier was reported to diagnose cytomegalovirus status with high specificity and sensitivity in both the original cohort and the validation cohort. All 130 or so repertoires were used to score co-occurrence in the validation cohort in a later analysis, because that analysis had no HLA typing for the cohort.

The germline V gene encodes CDR1 MNHEY and CDR2 SVGAGI. The CDR3 starts with the cysteine, ends with the phenylalanine, and has 15 residues. The kept DNA is CDR3 alone, 45 bases in frame from the first base. V ends up 4 bases short and J 0 bases short, with an unmatched junction base count of 2. As for this clone: Its antigen is unknown. No per-base quality is available; no much larger clone lies one base away.

The donors were included in the validation cohort of some 110 subjects, a group kept apart from the approximately 700-subject first cohort. Library preparation employed the immunoSEQ multiplex PCR assay. In the authors' own workflow: A statistical classification framework was developed to diagnose cytomegalovirus status using the catalog of TCR beta chain sequences. The clones in this table, taken by TCRdb from immuneACCESS, are in-frame only. Not every clone is retained; where verified, under half of the shortfall comes from an unresolved V gene, and the cause of the rest is unknown. V and J calls and clone size come straight from that table; D and trimming were deduced from the DNA. Within this sample are under 250,000 clones, with roughly 84% of them counted one time only. Jointly, the top ten make up 1.5% to 2.5% of the sample.

This TCR was recovered from a woman aged 18-29 years in good health and CMV-seropositive. The sequence is built from TRBV6-5 and TRBJ1-5, and 8 junctional nucleotides match TRBD1. The specimen was PBMCs. CDR3 loop: CASSSTGGSNQPQHF. The sequenced DNA is TGTGCCAGCAGTTCTACAGGGGGTAGCAATCAGCCCCAGCATTTT.